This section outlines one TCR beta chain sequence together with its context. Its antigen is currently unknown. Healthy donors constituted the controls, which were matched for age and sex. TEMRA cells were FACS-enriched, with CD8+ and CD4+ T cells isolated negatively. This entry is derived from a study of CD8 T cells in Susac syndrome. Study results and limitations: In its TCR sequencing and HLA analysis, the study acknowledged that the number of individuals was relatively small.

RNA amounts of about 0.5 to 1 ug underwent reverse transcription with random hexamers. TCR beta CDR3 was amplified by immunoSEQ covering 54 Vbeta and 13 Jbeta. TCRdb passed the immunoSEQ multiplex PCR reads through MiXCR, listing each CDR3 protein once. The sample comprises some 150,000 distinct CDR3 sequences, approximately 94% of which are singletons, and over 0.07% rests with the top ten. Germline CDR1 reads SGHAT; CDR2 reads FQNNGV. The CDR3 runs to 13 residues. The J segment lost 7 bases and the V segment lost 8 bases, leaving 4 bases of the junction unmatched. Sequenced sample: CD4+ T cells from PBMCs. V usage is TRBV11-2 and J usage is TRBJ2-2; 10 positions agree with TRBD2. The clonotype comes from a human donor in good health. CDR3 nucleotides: TGTGCCAGCGCTAGCGGGAGTATCGGGGAGCTGTTTTTT. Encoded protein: CASASGSIGELFF.